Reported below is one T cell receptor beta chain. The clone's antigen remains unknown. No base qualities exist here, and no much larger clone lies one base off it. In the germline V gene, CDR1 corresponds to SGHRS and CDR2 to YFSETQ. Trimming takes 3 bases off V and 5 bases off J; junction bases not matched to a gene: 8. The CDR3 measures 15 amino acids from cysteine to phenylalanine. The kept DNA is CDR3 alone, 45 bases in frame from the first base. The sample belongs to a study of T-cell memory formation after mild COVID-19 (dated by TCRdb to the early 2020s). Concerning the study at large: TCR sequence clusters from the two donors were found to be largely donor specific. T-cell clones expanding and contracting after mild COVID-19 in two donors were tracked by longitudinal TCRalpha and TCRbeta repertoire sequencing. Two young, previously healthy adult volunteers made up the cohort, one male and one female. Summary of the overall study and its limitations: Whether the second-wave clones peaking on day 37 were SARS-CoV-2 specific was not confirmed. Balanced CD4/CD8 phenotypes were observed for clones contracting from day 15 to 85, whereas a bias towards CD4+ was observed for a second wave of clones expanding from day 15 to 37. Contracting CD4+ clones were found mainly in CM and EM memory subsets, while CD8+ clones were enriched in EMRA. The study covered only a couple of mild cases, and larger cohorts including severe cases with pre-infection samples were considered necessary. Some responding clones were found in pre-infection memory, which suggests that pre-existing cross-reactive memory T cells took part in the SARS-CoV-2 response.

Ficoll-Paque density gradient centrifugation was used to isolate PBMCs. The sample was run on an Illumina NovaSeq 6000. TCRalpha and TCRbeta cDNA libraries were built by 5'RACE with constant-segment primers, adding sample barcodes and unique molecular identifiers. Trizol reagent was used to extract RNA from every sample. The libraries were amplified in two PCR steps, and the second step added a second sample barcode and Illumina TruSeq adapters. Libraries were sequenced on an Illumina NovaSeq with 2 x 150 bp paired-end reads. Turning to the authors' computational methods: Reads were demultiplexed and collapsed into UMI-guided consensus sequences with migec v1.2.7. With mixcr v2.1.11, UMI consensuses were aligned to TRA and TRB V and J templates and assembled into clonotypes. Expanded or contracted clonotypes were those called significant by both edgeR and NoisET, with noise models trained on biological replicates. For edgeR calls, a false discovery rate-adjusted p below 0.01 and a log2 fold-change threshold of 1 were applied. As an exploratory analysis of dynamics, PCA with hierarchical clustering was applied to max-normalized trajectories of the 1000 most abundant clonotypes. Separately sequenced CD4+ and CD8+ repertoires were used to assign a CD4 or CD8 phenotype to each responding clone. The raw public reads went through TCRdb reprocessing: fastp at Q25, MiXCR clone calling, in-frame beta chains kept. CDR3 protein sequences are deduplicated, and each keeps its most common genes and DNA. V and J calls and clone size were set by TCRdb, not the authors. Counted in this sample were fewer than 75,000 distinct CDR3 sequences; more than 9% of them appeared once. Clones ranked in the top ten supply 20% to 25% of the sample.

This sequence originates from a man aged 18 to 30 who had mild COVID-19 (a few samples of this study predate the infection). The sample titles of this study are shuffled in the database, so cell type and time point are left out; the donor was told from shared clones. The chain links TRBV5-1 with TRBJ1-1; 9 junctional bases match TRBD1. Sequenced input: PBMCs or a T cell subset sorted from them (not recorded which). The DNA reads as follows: TGCGCCAGCAGCTCGGTTGGGACAGGGAGAACTGAAGCTTTCTTT. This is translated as CASSSVGTGRTEAFF. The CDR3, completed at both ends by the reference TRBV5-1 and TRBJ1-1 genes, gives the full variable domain KAGVTQTPRYLIKTRGQQVTLSCSPISGHRSVSWYQQTPGQGLQFLFEYFSETQRNKGNFPGRFSGRQFSNSRSEMNVSTLELGDSALYLCASSSVGTGRTEAFFGQGTRLTVV.